Below are 10 T cell receptor beta chains sequenced from a single sample in a study of early T cells in non-severe SARS-CoV-2 infection. TCRdb reanalysed the 5' RACE reads using MiXCR and keeps one entry per CDR3 protein. Altogether about 77,000 distinct CDR3 sequences are present, more than 4% being singletons, with the ten largest covering around 7.8%. Sequencing used whole blood, obtained at baseline. These receptors were collected from an adult who was a healthcare worker with PCR-confirmed SARS-CoV-2 infection or an uninfected control (not recorded which).

Details on this clonotype: This could be a read error, since a much larger clone is one nucleotide away. The chain is built from TRBV18 and TRBJ2-4, with TRBD2 identical over 7 bases. This CDR3 spans 16 amino acids. V lost 3 bases and J lost 2; bases outside the gene matches: 7. Germline values: CDR1 KGHSH, CDR2 LQKENI. DNA of the CDR3: TGTGCCAGCTCACCCACGGGGAGGGAGACCAAAAACATTCAGTACTTC. Amino acids: CASSPTGRETKNIQYF.

This clonotype was seen ten or more times. The genes are TRBV5-4 and TRBJ2-5; 7 bases are shared with TRBD1. CDR3 length: 16 residues. CDR1 SGHNT and CDR2 YYREEE come from the germline V gene (reference sequence). With 1 base clipped from V and 5 bases from J, the junction kept 11 bases outside the gene matches. CDR3 bases: TGTGCCAGCAGCTTGTCCACGACAGGGAATCACGAGACCCAGTACTTC. Its translation: CASSLSTTGNHETQYF.

This clonotype was picked up a small number of times. The J gene is TRBJ2-7, the V gene TRBV5-5; D unresolved. CDR1 and CDR2 (germline): SGHKS, YYEKEE (reference sequence). Trimming pared 5 bases from V and 5 bases from J, leaving 14 bases between. CDR3 size: 13 residues. The CDR3 DNA reads TGTGCCAGCAGTTTCGACACCCCGGACGAGCAGTACTTC. Protein sequence: CASSFDTPDEQYF. Looking up the rest from reference TRBV5-5 and TRBJ2-7 gives the full variable domain: DAGVTQSPTHLIKTRGQQVTLRCSPISGHKSVSWYQQVLGQGPQFIFQYYEKEERGRGNFPDRFSARQFPNYSSELNVNALLLGDSALYLCASSFDTPDEQYFGPGTRLTVT.

Within the sample, this clonotype is medium-sized. The V call is TRBV27, the J call TRBJ1-1; D may be TRBD1 (5 bases). CDR1 and CDR2 from the germline V gene are MNHEY and SMNVEV (reference sequence). The V gene lost 2 bases and the J gene lost 4 bases, with 20 bases spanning the gap. This CDR3 is 17 amino acids long. The CDR3 is CASSLGAAGPGITEAFF. CDR3 coding DNA: TGTGCCAGCAGTTTAGGGGCGGCGGGACCTGGTATCACTGAAGCTTTCTTT.

The V and J genes are TRBV6-5 and TRBJ2-7; tentatively, D is TRBD2 (5 bases). Germline loops: CDR1 MNHEY, CDR2 SVGAGI. The CDR3 sequence is 13 residues long. V dropped 6 bases and J dropped 4 bases, with 13 bases sitting between them. CDR3 bases: TGTGCCAGCAGGCAACTAGTGTCGTACGAGCAGTACTTC. Residues: CASRQLVSYEQYF.

This clonotype was recorded at least ten times. The chain recombines TRBV29-1 with TRBJ1-1; 7 nucleotides line up with TRBD1. The CDR3 sequence is 14 residues long. V dropped 6 bases and J dropped 1; count of bases not matched to a gene: 8. Germline V gene data show CDR1 as SQVTM and CDR2 as ANQGSEA. The CDR3 DNA sequence: TGCAGCGTCGTACCCGGGACAGAGAACACTGAAGCTTTCTTT. Its translation is CSVVPGTENTEAFF.

This clonotype was seen many times. The chain employs TRBV6-4 and TRBJ2-1; 8 nucleotides line up with TRBD1. V lost 6 bases, J lost 4 bases, and 11 bases stayed unmatched. The CDR3 extends over 16 amino acids. Germline CDR1 is MRHNA and CDR2 is SNTAGT. The CDR3: CASSSTWDRTYNEQFF. The CDR3 DNA reads TGTGCCAGCAGCTCTACATGGGACAGGACTTACAATGAGCAGTTCTTC.

This clonotype was detected ten times or more. The chain couples TRBV2 to TRBJ1-1; a possible D gene is TRBD1 (6 bases). The V gene's germline CDR1 is SNHLY and CDR2 FYNNEI. The CDR3 consists of 13 residues. Trimming stripped 1 base from V and 12 bases from J, with 15 bases between. The CDR3: CASSEDGGRIPFF. The CDR3 DNA is TGTGCCAGCAGTGAAGACGGGGGCAGGATCCCTTTCTTT.

This clonotype was recorded at least ten times. The genes are TRBV10-2 and TRBJ2-3; 7 bases are shared with TRBD2. V dropped 5 bases and J dropped 2; count of bases not matched to a gene: 13. The germline V gene has CDR1 WSHSY and CDR2 SAAADI. The CDR3 has 17 residues. In DNA form, the CDR3 reads TGCGCCAGCAGTACTGCCCTGGGTAGCGGGTTCACAGATACGCAGTATTTT. This encodes CASSTALGSGFTDTQYF.

This clonotype occurred many times. V is TRBV6-5 and J is TRBJ1-6; D is undetermined. Germline V lookup: CDR1 MNHEY, CDR2 SVGAGI. CDR3 length equals 21 residues. Trimming cost V 0 bases and J 9 bases, with 30 bases left between them. The CDR3 DNA reads as TGTGCCAGCAGTTACTCTGCCGAGGCCCTTGGTCCTTACTTTGACGGTTCACCCCTCCACTTT. Amino acid sequence: CASSYSAEALGPYFDGSPLHF.